The 14 T cell receptor beta chains below were found in one sample sequenced in a study of PD-1 blockade in classical Hodgkin lymphoma (dated by TCRdb to the early 2020s). Libraries were made using the immunoSEQ multiplex PCR assay. This is the immuneACCESS table as TCRdb keeps it, with only in-frame sequences that have V and J called. A part of the clones is gone; compared with another copy, unresolved V genes explain less than half, and the rest is unexplained. This sample lists about 40,000 clones; around 86% were detected once. Clones ranked in the top ten supply roughly 9% of the sample. Explained via the paper, the time point label denotes: cycle 1 day 1 (C1D1), immediately before nivolumab initiation. All trial patients had relapsed after autologous stem cell transplantation, with cohorts A, B and C differing in prior brentuximab vedotin exposure. Here the sequenced sample was peripheral blood mononuclear cells (PBMCs), taken at baseline. The receptor set was obtained from a human donor with classical Hodgkin lymphoma.

The chain has TRBV6-1 and TRBJ1-1; 7 nucleotides agree with TRBD1. The germline gives CDR1 MNHNS, CDR2 SASEGT. CDR3 size: 14 residues. With 6 bases clipped from V and 0 bases from J, the junction kept 4 bases outside the gene matches. In DNA, the CDR3 is TGTGCCAGCAGAAAACAGGGGATGAACACTGAAGCTTTCTTT. This codes for CASRKQGMNTEAFF.

V usage is TRBV27 and J usage is TRBJ2-4; unclear D gene. V was cut by 4 bases and J by 8 bases, with 12 bases left in between. The CDR3 length is 13 residues. From germline, CDR1 is MNHEY and CDR2 SMNVEV (reference sequence). The CDR3 nucleotides are TGTGCCAGCAGTTCCGAGAGGACCTACATTCAGTACTTC. This encodes CASSSERTYIQYF.

The V and J genes are TRBV28 and TRBJ1-2; D is uncertain. V gave up 6 bases and J gave up 3 bases, with 17 bases separating them. This CDR3 region has 15 residues. Per the germline V gene, CDR1 is MDHEN and CDR2 is SYDVKM. The CDR3, as DNA: TGTGCCAGCAGCCCTCCCAGTGAAGTTCACTATGGCTACACCTTC. It codes for CASSPPSEVHYGYTF.

CDR3 region: CASSLSGGLGNYEQYF. The CDR3 DNA reads TGCGCCAGCAGCTTGAGCGGCGGACTAGGGAATTACGAGCAGTACTTC. The V call is TRBV4-1, the J call TRBJ2-7; 7 positions agree with TRBD2. Germline trimming cut 5 bases from V and 4 bases from J; bases unmatched to any gene: 14. The CDR3 is 16 amino acids. CDR1 is MGHRA and CDR2 is YSYEKL in the germline V gene.

This clone occurred a few times. The chain employs TRBV5-1 and TRBJ1-6; TRBD1 matches at 12 bases. V shed 4 bases and J 9 bases; nucleotides not matched to a gene: 14. Germline V lookup: CDR1 SGHRS, CDR2 YFSETQ. CDR3 length: 18 residues. This chain's CDR3 is CASSLPRDRGLGGSPLHF. In DNA, the CDR3 is TGCGCCAGCAGCCTCCCTCGGGACAGGGGGCTAGGAGGTTCACCCCTCCACTTT.

CDR3 amino acids: CASSLVVHSGANVLTF. CDR3 sequence (DNA): TGTGCCAGCAGCTTAGTGGTACACTCTGGGGCCAACGTCCTGACTTTC. The chain carries TRBV7-2 and TRBJ2-6; no firm D call. The germline V and J ends were trimmed by 1 base and 0 bases, with 7 bases remaining between them. Germline CDR1 and CDR2: SGHTA and FQGNSA. The CDR3 is 16 residues long.

The J gene is TRBJ2-1, the V gene TRBV7-3; 11 bases map to TRBD2. V shed 5 bases, J shed 5 bases, and the junction held 5 bases outside the gene matches. Germline V CDR1 and CDR2: SGHTA, FQGTGA. The CDR3 covers 15 residues. DNA of the CDR3: TGTGCCAGCAGCCGACTAGCGGGGCCCGACAATGAGCAGTTCTTC. Its protein product is CASSRLAGPDNEQFF.

V and J are TRBV29-1 and TRBJ2-1, with TRBD1 matching 8 bases. Germline V gene lookup returns CDR1 SQVTM and CDR2 ANQGSEA. The CDR3 extends over 13 amino acids. After removal of 2 bases from V and 10 bases from J, the junction contained 7 bases not matched to a gene. The CDR3 DNA reads TGCAGCGTTGAACGGACAGGGCCTAGGGAGCAGTTCTTC. Translated: CSVERTGPREQFF.

The chain combines TRBV6-5 with TRBJ2-7, with a possible D match to TRBD1 (6 bases). V was shortened by 6 bases and J by 2 bases, with 14 bases between the two germline ends. Looked up from germline, CDR1 is MNHEY and CDR2 is SVGAGI. CDR3 size: 14 residues. CDR3 bases: TGTGCCAGCAGACCTAGACAGGAGGCCTACGAGCAGTACTTC. Amino acids: CASRPRQEAYEQYF.

V and J are TRBV6-5 and TRBJ2-5, with 7 bases that match TRBD2. J gave up 5 bases and V 4 bases, and 10 bases lay outside the gene matches. The CDR3 contains 15 residues. The germline gives CDR1 MNHEY, CDR2 SVGAGI. The CDR3 nucleotides read TGTGCCAGCAGTTGGGGGGGACCCACCTCGGAGACCCAGTACTTC. This encodes CASSWGGPTSETQYF.

This chain connects TRBV6-5 to TRBJ1-6; TRBD1 is a possible D gene (5 bases). The CDR3 sequence is 15 residues long. Germline CDR1 MNHEY, CDR2 SVGAGI. V lost 6 bases, J lost 2 bases, and 11 bases lay in between. The chain's CDR3 is CASSRVPTYNSPLHF. The CDR3 bases are TGTGCCAGCAGCAGGGTCCCCACCTATAATTCACCCCTCCACTTT.

CDR3 nucleotides: TGTGCCAGCAGCTTGGCTTCGGGGGGGGCCAAAAACATTCAGTACTTC. Translated: CASSLASGGAKNIQYF. The V gene is TRBV5-4, the J gene TRBJ2-4; 8 bases map to TRBD2. The germline gives CDR1 SGHNT, CDR2 YYREEE (reference sequence). After removal of 0 bases from V and 1 base from J, the junction contained 3 bases not matched to a gene. The CDR3 spans 16 residues.

This clone has more than one count but fewer than ten. The chain is built from TRBV2 and TRBJ2-3, with 8 bases lining up with TRBD1. CDR1 is SNHLY, CDR2 FYNNEI, per germline. The CDR3 totals 14 residues. V lost 8 bases to trimming and J lost 5 bases; unmatched junction nucleotides: 9. Written as DNA, the CDR3 is TGTGCCAGCGTCAAGGACAGGGCAATAGATACGCAGTATTTT. Translating gives CASVKDRAIDTQYF.

The DNA of the CDR3 is TGTGCCAGCAGCTTAGGACAGGGAAGCAATCAGCCCCAGCATTTT. This translates into CASSLGQGSNQPQHF. The rearrangement uses TRBV11-2 and TRBJ1-5, with 7 positions matching TRBD1. The CDR3 totals 15 residues. The germline CDR1 and CDR2 sequences are SGHAT and FQNNGV. The ends lost 1 base at V and 1 base at J; junction bases unmatched: 1.